This T cell receptor beta chain originates from a study of cytomegalovirus exposure and HLA in healthy donors. 60 Vbeta and 13 Jbeta primers were used in PCR. The protocol was immunoSEQ multiplex PCR, while the TCRdb copy is restricted to in-frame clones and leaves out a portion. The data contain 100,000 to 150,000 clones, over 70% of them singletons. Overall study results and limits: TCR beta sequences numbering roughly 16,000 were associated with HLA alleles at 0.05 false discovery rate in a later analysis.

The CDR3 totals 15 residues. CDR1 LNHDA and CDR2 SQIVND come from the germline V gene (reference sequence). The V and J ends lost 6 bases and 5 bases respectively, with 19 bases between them. Turning to this clone: Antigen unknown.

This receptor was taken from a woman between 45 and 65 years old in good health and CMV-seronegative. Sequenced: PBMCs. The rearrangement joins TRBV19 to TRBJ1-1, with TRBD1 as a possible D gene (5 bases). The CDR3 DNA is TGTGCCAGTAGCCGCCCGCAGGGAGGGAGAACTGAAGCTTTCTTT. Its protein is CASSRPQGGRTEAFF.